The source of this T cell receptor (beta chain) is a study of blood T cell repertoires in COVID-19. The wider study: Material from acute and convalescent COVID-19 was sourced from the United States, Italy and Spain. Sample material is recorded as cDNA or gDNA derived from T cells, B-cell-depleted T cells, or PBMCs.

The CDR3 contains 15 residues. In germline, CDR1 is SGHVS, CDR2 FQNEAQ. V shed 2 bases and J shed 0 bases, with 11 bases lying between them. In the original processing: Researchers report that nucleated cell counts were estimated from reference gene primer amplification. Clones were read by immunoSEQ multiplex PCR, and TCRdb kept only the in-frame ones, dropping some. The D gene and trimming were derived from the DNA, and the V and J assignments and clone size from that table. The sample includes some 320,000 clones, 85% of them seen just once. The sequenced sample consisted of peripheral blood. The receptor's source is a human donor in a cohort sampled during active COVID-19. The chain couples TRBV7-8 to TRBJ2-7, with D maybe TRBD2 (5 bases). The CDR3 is CASSLWTANSYEQYF. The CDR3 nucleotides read TGTGCCAGCAGCTTATGGACTGCCAACTCCTACGAGCAGTACTTC.